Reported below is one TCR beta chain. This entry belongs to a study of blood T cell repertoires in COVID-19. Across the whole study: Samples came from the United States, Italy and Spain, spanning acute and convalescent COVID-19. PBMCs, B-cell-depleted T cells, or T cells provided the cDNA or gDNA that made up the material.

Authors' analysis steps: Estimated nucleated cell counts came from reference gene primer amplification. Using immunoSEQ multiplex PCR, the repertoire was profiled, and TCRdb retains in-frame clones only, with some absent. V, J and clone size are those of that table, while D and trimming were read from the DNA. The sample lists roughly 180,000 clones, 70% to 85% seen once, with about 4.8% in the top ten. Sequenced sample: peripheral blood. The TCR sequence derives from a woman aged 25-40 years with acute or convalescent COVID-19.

In DNA, the CDR3 is TGTGCCAGCAGTGCGAATGAGGCAGATACGCAGTATTTT. Protein product: CASSANEADTQYF. This chain uses TRBV6-4 with TRBJ2-3; the D is unclear. Germline lookup yields CDR1 MRHNA and CDR2 SNTAGT. Trimming took off 4 bases at V and 4 bases at J, with 9 bases between the two ends. There are 13 residues in the CDR3.